Below, 32 T cell receptor beta chains from the same sample are listed, as sequenced in a study of T cells in Graves' hyperthyroidism and ophthalmopathy. Amplification targeted TCR beta CDR3 regions from RNA transcripts. During a first-round RT-PCR of the TCR CDR3, the HTBI primer set was used. Each CDR3 protein is one row after TCRdb ran MiXCR on the multiplex PCR reads. Of approximately 530,000 distinct CDR3 sequences listed, about 20% were seen once; the top ten hold over 45%. What was sequenced was blood. The receptor source for this set is a man between 40 and 49 years old with Graves' ophthalmopathy.

A remark on this clonotype: Being one base from a much bigger clone, this may be a read error. The rearrangement uses TRBV5-1 and TRBJ2-3; D unclear. CDR1 SGHRS and CDR2 YFSETQ come from the germline V gene. V was trimmed by 4 bases and J by 5 bases, leaving 14 bases between them. The CDR3 covers 14 residues. This CDR3 is CASSSVQIGDTQYF. The CDR3 nucleotides are TGCGCCAGCAGCAGCGTACAGATCGGAGATACGCAGTATTTT.

CDR3 loop: CSVSQGAGRETQYF. CDR3 DNA: TGCAGCGTTTCACAGGGAGCGGGTCGGGAGACCCAGTACTTC. This chain links TRBV29-1 with TRBJ2-5; possibly TRBD1 or TRBD2 for D (6 bases each). The CDR3 has 14 amino acids. From germline, CDR1 is SQVTM and CDR2 ANQGSEA. The ends were cut back, 5 bases at V and 5 bases at J, with 18 bases in the middle.

The J gene is TRBJ2-6, the V gene TRBV12-3 or TRBV12-4; D not certain. This CDR3 region has 15 residues. V lost 7 bases, J lost 1 base, and 11 bases lay in between. CDR3 coding DNA: TGTGCCAGCACCTTAACCGCTTCTGGGGCCAACGTCCTGACTTTC. Encoded protein: CASTLTASGANVLTF.

The chain is built from TRBV12-3 or TRBV12-4 and TRBJ2-1; the match to TRBD2 covers 10 bases. The CDR3 runs to 16 residues. The trim removed 5 bases at V and 8 bases at J, leaving 12 bases unmatched. The CDR3 sequence is CASSIGSSGRGHEQFF. The CDR3 DNA follows: TGTGCCAGCAGTATAGGGTCTAGCGGGAGAGGGCATGAGCAGTTCTTC.

This clonotype was recorded a few times. The chain couples TRBV20-1 to TRBJ2-1, with 10 bases fitting TRBD1. V gave up 5 bases and J gave up 8 bases; unmatched junction bases: 12. The germline V gene encodes CDR1 DFQATT and CDR2 SNEGSKA (reference sequence). CDR3 length equals 15 residues. The CDR3, as DNA: TGCAGTGCTGGACATTCGGGACAGGGGACGTATGAGCAGTTCTTC. It codes for CSAGHSGQGTYEQFF.

The V gene is TRBV6-2 or TRBV6-3, the J gene TRBJ2-7; TRBD1 aligns across 7 bases. CDR1 MNHEY and CDR2 SVGEGT come from the germline V gene. This CDR3 region has 14 residues. Trimming at V came to 4 bases and at J to 3 bases, leaving 6 bases not matched to a gene. The CDR3 region is CASSSLTGSYEQYF. In nucleotides, the CDR3 is TGTGCCAGCAGTTCTCTGACAGGGAGCTACGAGCAGTACTTC.

This clonotype was observed a handful of times. CDR3 sequence: CASTGGWGYTF. The DNA for the CDR3 is TGTGCCAGCACAGGGGGCTGGGGCTACACCTTC. V and J are TRBV25-1 and TRBJ1-2, with TRBD1 matching 8 bases. Germline assignment: CDR1 MGHDK and CDR2 SYGVNS. The CDR3 has 11 residues. The trim removed 7 bases at V and 8 bases at J, leaving 3 bases unmatched.

The V and J genes are TRBV28 and TRBJ2-1; weak D call: TRBD2 (6 bases). Germline V gives CDR1 MDHEN, CDR2 SYDVKM. Trimming removed 7 bases at V and 2 bases at J, with 18 bases between. CDR3 length equals 16 residues. CDR3 loop: CASTMGGIITYNEQFF. The CDR3 DNA reads TGTGCCAGCACCATGGGGGGTATCATAACCTACAATGAGCAGTTCTTC.

This chain links TRBV3-1 with TRBJ2-5; D unresolved. Germline V CDR1 and CDR2: LGHDT, YNNKEL (reference sequence). The CDR3 has 15 amino acids. V was trimmed by 0 bases and J by 4 bases, leaving 12 bases between them. The CDR3 loop is CASSQEQLSPETQYF. DNA of the CDR3: TGTGCCAGCAGCCAAGAGCAGCTAAGCCCAGAGACCCAGTACTTC.

In its sample, this clonotype was seen many times. The chain uses TRBV20-1 and TRBJ2-2; D gene ambiguous. The CDR3 is 15 amino acids. Trimming took off 0 bases at V and 3 bases at J, with 11 bases between the two ends. Germline V lookup: CDR1 DFQATT, CDR2 SNEGSKA (reference sequence). This CDR3 is CSARDLLDHTGELFF. As DNA, the CDR3 is TGCAGTGCTAGAGATCTGTTGGACCACACCGGGGAGCTGTTTTTT.

This clonotype was recorded at least ten times. V gene TRBV7-2 combines with J gene TRBJ2-7; 14 bases are a match to TRBD2. Germline V lookup: CDR1 SGHTA, CDR2 FQGNSA. Losses at the gene ends were 5 bases for V and 3 bases for J; bases not matched to a gene: 6. The CDR3 is 16 residues long. CDR3: CASSIGLAGGLYEQYF. The CDR3 DNA is TGTGCCAGCAGCATCGGACTAGCGGGAGGCCTCTACGAGCAGTACTTC.

The chain links TRBV7-9 to TRBJ1-6; 9 bases match TRBD1. Trimming cost V 6 bases and J 10 bases; bases outside gene matches: 10. Germline V gives CDR1 SEHNR, CDR2 FQNEAQ (reference sequence). The CDR3 is made up of 15 amino acids. The CDR3 DNA follows: TGTGCCAGCAGTTCATCCGGGACAGGGATGTCACCCCTCCACTTT. It translates to CASSSSGTGMSPLHF.

V usage is TRBV5-1 and J usage is TRBJ2-3, with TRBD2 matching 7 bases. The germline gives CDR1 SGHRS, CDR2 YFSETQ. V shed 3 bases, J shed 5 bases, and the junction held 9 bases outside the gene matches. The CDR3 spans 15 residues. The CDR3 region has the DNA TGCGCCAGCAGCTCTAGGGCGGGGGTAGTAGATACGCAGTATTTT. This encodes CASSSRAGVVDTQYF. Based on the CDR3 plus reference TRBV5-1 and TRBJ2-3, the full variable domain is KAGVTQTPRYLIKTRGQQVTLSCSPISGHRSVSWYQQTPGQGLQFLFEYFSETQRNKGNFPGRFSGRQFSNSRSEMNVSTLELGDSALYLCASSSRAGVVDTQYFGPGTRLTVL.

This clonotype was seen ten or more times. The chain uses TRBV7-3 and TRBJ2-5; D is perhaps TRBD1 or TRBD2 (6 bases each). The germline V gene has CDR1 SGHTA and CDR2 FQGTGA. The CDR3 loop spans 13 amino acids. The germline V and J ends were trimmed by 2 bases and 9 bases, with 13 bases remaining between them. The CDR3 DNA is TGTGCCAGCAGCTTACAGACAGGAGGGTCCCAGTACTTC. Amino acid sequence: CASSLQTGGSQYF.

In this sample, this clonotype turned up a few times. V gene TRBV6-5 combines with J gene TRBJ2-7, with D tentatively TRBD2 (6 bases). Germline values: CDR1 MNHEY, CDR2 SVGAGI. The CDR3 contains 17 residues. V lost 2 bases to trimming and J lost 2 bases, with 19 bases between them. The CDR3 nucleotides read TGTGCCAGCAGTTACGGGGATTACTCCCGCGGGGCCTACGAGCAGTACTTC. It yields the protein CASSYGDYSRGAYEQYF.

The chain combines TRBV6-2 or TRBV6-3 with TRBJ2-1; D is unclear. Germline loops: CDR1 MNHEY, CDR2 SVGEGT. CDR3 length: 15 amino acids. Trimming cost V 2 bases and J 0 bases, with 8 bases left between them. The CDR3 coding sequence is TGTGCCAGCAGTTACGTGAGGCTCTCCTACAATGAGCAGTTCTTC. This codes for CASSYVRLSYNEQFF.

This clonotype was counted at least ten times. The genes are TRBV6-2 or TRBV6-3 and TRBJ2-2; 9 nucleotides agree with TRBD2. This CDR3 is 15 amino acids long. Germline trimming cut 4 bases from V and 3 bases from J; bases unmatched to any gene: 3. CDR1 is MNHEY, CDR2 SVGEGT, per germline. Here the CDR3 DNA reads TGTGCCAGCAGTTTTAGACTAGCGGACACCGGGGAGCTGTTTTTT. Encoded protein: CASSFRLADTGELFF.

This chain connects TRBV12-3 or TRBV12-4 to TRBJ2-2; 7 bases are a match to TRBD2. The CDR3 is 17 residues long. The V gene end was trimmed by 1 base and the J gene end by 9 bases; junction bases not matched to a gene: 14. CDR3: CASSLGSGMGTPRELFF. In DNA form, the CDR3 reads TGTGCCAGCAGTTTAGGCAGCGGGATGGGGACTCCCAGGGAGCTGTTTTTT.

This clonotype was detected a few times. The J gene is TRBJ1-1, the V gene TRBV24-1, with TRBD1 as a possible D gene (5 bases). Germline values: CDR1 KGHDR, CDR2 SFDVKD. The CDR3 extends over 12 amino acids. V was cut by 9 bases and J by 1 base, with 8 bases left in between. The chain's CDR3 is CATRDSNTEAFF. DNA for the CDR3: TGTGCCACCCGGGACTCGAACACTGAAGCTTTCTTT.

At least ten counts were recorded for this clonotype. The chain joins TRBV12-3 or TRBV12-4 to TRBJ2-7, with D unclear. This CDR3 spans 14 amino acids. Trimming took 5 bases from V and 9 from J, leaving 20 bases between them. CDR3 sequence: CASSLGGASHTQYF. The CDR3 DNA is TGTGCCAGCAGTCTCGGCGGAGCTTCTCACACGCAGTACTTC.

This clonotype was seen ten or more times. The gene calls are TRBV28 and TRBJ2-7, with D maybe TRBD2 (5 bases). Trimming removed 7 bases from V and 0 bases from J, with 16 bases in between. Per the germline V gene, CDR1 is MDHEN and CDR2 is SYDVKM. This CDR3 spans 15 amino acids. CDR3 nucleotides: TGTGCCAGCAATCCCCCCGCGGGCAGCTCCTACGAGCAGTACTTC. It codes for CASNPPAGSSYEQYF.

The V call is TRBV12-3 or TRBV12-4, the J call TRBJ1-1; unclear D gene. The germline V and J ends were trimmed by 10 bases and 7 bases, with 19 bases remaining between them. The CDR3 contains 13 residues. The CDR3 here is CATTYRQTNEAFF. CDR3 DNA sequence: TGTGCCACCACTTATAGGCAAACCAATGAAGCTTTCTTT.

V is TRBV2 and J is TRBJ2-7; TRBD1 matches at 7 bases. The CDR3 extends over 14 amino acids. V shed 3 bases and J 5 bases; nucleotides not matched to a gene: 7. Germline values: CDR1 SNHLY, CDR2 FYNNEI. Here the CDR3 DNA reads TGTGCCAGCAGTGATGGTGACAGGGTCAACGAGCAGTACTTC. Protein product: CASSDGDRVNEQYF.

This clonotype showed up just a few times. The CDR3 here is CASSVASGGTYEQYF. The CDR3 DNA follows: TGTGCCAGCAGCGTAGCTAGCGGGGGTACCTACGAGCAGTACTTC. The chain has TRBV9 and TRBJ2-7, with TRBD2 identical over 10 bases. V lost 0 bases and J lost 2; bases outside the gene matches: 2. The V gene's germline CDR1 is SGDLS and CDR2 YYNGEE. The CDR3 totals 15 residues.

This chain joins TRBV12-3 or TRBV12-4 and TRBJ1-3, with 8 bases lining up with TRBD1. CDR3 length equals 16 residues. The V and J ends lost 6 bases and 3 bases, in that order; junction bases with no gene match: 10. The CDR3 here is CASSSRTGSSGNTIYF. CDR3 bases: TGTGCCAGCAGCTCGCGGACAGGGTCGAGTGGAAACACCATATATTTT.

The chain has TRBV28 and TRBJ2-1, with TRBD2 matching 7 bases. The CDR3 loop spans 18 amino acids. V was pared by 3 bases and J by 0 bases, with 11 bases of the junction left unmatched. CDR1 is MDHEN, CDR2 SYDVKM, per germline. Here the CDR3 reads CASSFGSSGKSSYNEQFF. The CDR3 DNA reads TGTGCCAGCAGTTTCGGGTCTAGCGGTAAAAGCTCCTACAATGAGCAGTTCTTC.

This clonotype was seen repeatedly, ten times or more. The chain carries TRBV5-1 and TRBJ1-2, with D unclear. CDR3 length: 14 residues. V was pared by 4 bases and J by 5 bases, with 15 bases between. Per the germline V gene, CDR1 is SGHRS and CDR2 is YFSETQ. The CDR3 loop is CASSPGESAYGYTF. CDR3 DNA: TGCGCCAGCAGCCCGGGTGAAAGTGCTTATGGCTACACCTTC.

The rearrangement uses TRBV18 and TRBJ1-4; tentatively, D is TRBD1 (6 bases). V lost 1 base to trimming and J lost 0 bases, with 6 bases between them. Germline values: CDR1 KGHSH, CDR2 LQKENI. The CDR3 runs 15 residues. CDR3 sequence: CASSPRGPTNEKLFF. CDR3 nucleotide sequence: TGTGCCAGCTCACCACGGGGGCCAACTAATGAAAAACTGTTTTTT.

The sample holds many counts of this clonotype. The chain links TRBV11-2 to TRBJ1-1; D unresolved. This CDR3 region has 15 residues. V was cut by 2 bases and J by 3 bases, with 13 bases left in between. Germline V gene data show CDR1 as SGHAT and CDR2 as FQNNGV. CDR3 region: CASSLTPSRDTEAFF. CDR3 bases: TGTGCCAGCAGCTTAACGCCGTCCCGGGACACTGAAGCTTTCTTT.

This clonotype was detected many times. The rearrangement links TRBV7-8 to TRBJ2-1, with 9 bases that match TRBD1. CDR1 and CDR2 (germline): SGHVS, FQNEAQ. This CDR3 contains 14 residues. The V and J ends lost 7 bases and 7 bases, in that order; junction bases with no gene match: 8. This CDR3 reads CASKSGTGLNEQFF. As DNA, the CDR3 is TGTGCCAGCAAATCCGGGACAGGGTTGAATGAGCAGTTCTTC.

This clonotype has a count of ten or more. The chain joins TRBV7-8 to TRBJ1-1; tentatively, D is TRBD1 (5 bases). CDR3 length: 13 amino acids. Deletions cut 3 bases from V and 5 bases from J, with 10 bases between. Germline V gene sequence: CDR1 SGHVS, CDR2 FQNEAQ. The CDR3 DNA is TGTGCCAGCAGCTTTGGACACTCGACTGAAGCTTTCTTT. It specifies CASSFGHSTEAFF.

The chain carries TRBV14 and TRBJ1-2; D is uncertain. Between the trimmed V and J ends, which lost 1 base and 3 bases, there was a span of 9 bases. From germline, CDR1 is SGHDN and CDR2 FVKESK. The CDR3 is 14 residues long. CDR3: CASSQVLGYYGYTF. CDR3 DNA: TGTGCCAGCAGCCAAGTTCTGGGATACTATGGCTACACCTTC.